The sequence of this TCR beta chain was determined in a study of Ad26.COV2.S vaccination and SARS-CoV-2 variants (dated by TCRdb to the early 2020s). Background for the entire study: Donors in the vaccine arm were drawn from COV1001, a phase I-IIa trial of Ad26.COV2.S in healthy adults that was multicentre, randomized, double-blind and placebo-controlled. A total of around 32 samples were included in the TCR-sequenced set, comprising 19 Ad26.COV2.S vaccine recipients, 5 placebo recipients and 8 SARS-CoV-2 convalescent individuals. Investigators did not know the trial group allocation while performing experiments and assessing outcomes. Trial participants were randomized into five groups of five: low-dose or high-dose Ad26.COV2.S given once or twice, or placebo on both occasions. TCRbeta repertoire sequencing was used to assess the specificity and breadth of SARS-CoV-2-reactive T cell receptors after Ad26.COV2.S vaccination. Dosing of Ad26.COV2.S was intramuscular, at either 5x10^10 or 1x10^11 viral particles, delivered as one shot or as two shots spaced 56 days apart. Findings and caveats that apply to the study as a whole: Vaccine and placebo recipients had similar non-spike TCR breadth, a finding consistent with the vaccine containing only spike. According to the authors, total T cell responses may have been underestimated by the TCR breadth and depth analyses. Compared with placebo recipients, Ad26.COV2.S recipients showed higher spike-specific TCR breadth (P = 0.0014). After vaccination, spike-specific CD8+ and CD4+ T cell responses were reported to show substantial breadth. The study was not powered for comparison of responses between vaccine doses or regimens.

TCRbeta CDR3 regions were sequenced with the immunoSEQ Assay. After extraction, genomic DNA underwent amplification by bias-controlled multiplex PCR, followed by high-throughput sequencing. As for the original processing: To quantify the absolute abundance of every unique TCRbeta CDR3 region, sequences were collapsed and filtered. Usable DNA was measured by amplifying reference genes present in all nucleated cells, and TCRbeta template counts were normalized to that usable DNA to estimate T cell fraction. Repertoire TCRs were annotated as SARS-CoV-2-specific by exact matching of V gene, CDR3 amino acid sequence and J gene to a known reactive TCR set. The reference SARS-CoV-2 TCR set was obtained from MIRA and was filtered for enrichment in COVID-19-positive ImmuneCODE repertoires, whereby public or cross-reactive TCRs were removed. Based on the MIRA antigens, annotated TCRs were further analysed at the level of specific ORF or position within ORF. Breadth was defined as the number of annotated unique rearrangements divided by the total number of unique productive rearrangements, and depth was defined as the summed frequency of the annotated unique rearrangements. Group comparisons of TCR breadth used two-sided Wilcoxon rank-sum tests. In TCRdb, the immuneACCESS table is reduced to in-frame sequences with V and J assigned. These tables do not hold every clone; where another copy was compared, an unresolved V gene accounts for under half, and the others remain unexplained. Clonal size and the V and J genes are those of that table, whereas D and trimming came from the DNA. The sample records around 300,000 clones, around 89% of which are singletons. Approximately 5% of the sample is taken by the ten largest.

Turning to this clone: This receptor's antigen is unknown. Nothing much larger sits one base from this clone, and base qualities are not available.

According to the study, the label for this sample's treatment or condition signals: about 20 received Ad26.COV2.S at low or high dose, single or two shots; about five received placebo; per-sample allocation not given. For vaccine and placebo recipients, repertoires were sequenced using samples collected on day 63 after the first injection. Between 29 July and 7 August 2020, Cohort 1b enrolled approximately 26 adults aged 18-55 years at one site in Boston, USA. Ad26.COV2.S was a replication-incompetent adenovirus type 26 vector that expressed a prefusion-stabilized SARS-CoV-2 spike protein derived from the original Wuhan strain. Via the germline V gene (reference sequence), CDR1 is MNHEY and CDR2 SMNVEV. Clipping removes 6 bases from V and 4 bases from J, with 8 as the unmatched junction base count. The CDR3 goes from the cysteine to the phenylalanine over 15 residues. CDR3 DNA only is kept here, 45 bases in frame from base 1.

The origin of this receptor is a person between 18 and 65 years old who received the Ad26.COV2.S COVID-19 vaccine or a placebo. Sample: peripheral blood, taken in a trial of Ad26.COV2.S vaccine versus placebo. The chain is made from TRBV27 and TRBJ1-2, with 10 bases matching TRBD1. In nucleotide form, the sequence is TGTGCCAGCAGCAGCAGGGACAGGGGCGGCTATGGCTACACCTTC. Its product reads: CASSSRDRGGYGYTF.